The 6 T cell receptor beta chains reported below all come from one sample, sequenced in a study of Tregs in tolerant kidney transplant recipients. Here immunoSEQ multiplex PCR was the method, and the copy in TCRdb shows in-frame clones only, minus some. The sample includes roughly 14,000 clones, around 90% of them seen just once. Sequencing used CD8+ T cells from blood. Receptors originate from a human donor in good health.

J is TRBJ2-7 and V is TRBV4-1, with 12 bases matching TRBD2. Looked up from germline, CDR1 is MGHRA and CDR2 is YSYEKL. Trimming took 4 bases from V and 4 from J; bases not matched to a gene: 11. CDR3 length equals 17 residues. CDR3 protein: CASSPGLAGRFDYEQYF. The CDR3 region has the DNA TGCGCCAGCAGCCCCGGACTAGCGGGGAGGTTTGATTACGAGCAGTACTTC.

The chain employs TRBV7-8 and TRBJ1-3; 7 bases map to TRBD1. The CDR3 is made up of 16 amino acids. CDR1 and CDR2 (germline): SGHVS, FQNEAQ. Germline trimming cut 5 bases from V and 1 base from J; bases unmatched to any gene: 8. The CDR3 nucleotides read TGTGCCAGCAGCCCCAAGGACAGGCTATCTGGAAACACCATATATTTT. It yields the protein CASSPKDRLSGNTIYF. The full variable domain, its missing parts supplied by reference TRBV7-8 and TRBJ1-3, is GAGVSQSPRYKVAKRGQDVALRCDPISGHVSLFWYQQALGQGPEFLTYFQNEAQLDKSGLPSDRFFAERPEGSVSTLKIQRTQQEDSAVYLCASSPKDRLSGNTIYFGEGSWLTVV.

About this clone: A much larger clone lies one base from this, so it may be a read error. The V and J genes are TRBV27 and TRBJ1-4; a possible D gene is TRBD1 (6 bases). The CDR3 is 15 amino acids. Germline V gene sequence: CDR1 MNHEY, CDR2 SMNVEV (reference sequence). In nucleotides, the CDR3 is TGTACCAGCAGTTTAACGTACAGGGAGGGTGAAAAACTGTTTTTT. It encodes CTSSLTYREGEKLFF.

CDR3 protein: CASSIRPGHLDNYGYTF. The DNA of the CDR3 is TGTGCCAGCAGCATACGACCGGGACACCTGGACAACTATGGCTACACCTTC. The chain uses TRBV7-8 and TRBJ1-2, with D perhaps TRBD1 (6 bases). V was cut by 5 bases and J by 2 bases, with 21 bases left in between. This CDR3 spans 17 amino acids. CDR1 SGHVS and CDR2 FQNEAQ come from the germline V gene.

V gene TRBV7-9 combines with J gene TRBJ2-2, with D perhaps TRBD1 (6 bases). There are 13 residues in the CDR3. Trimming removed 5 bases at V and 6 bases at J, with 10 bases between. Germline V CDR1 and CDR2: SEHNR, FQNEAQ (reference sequence). Here the CDR3 DNA reads TGTGCCAGCAGCCCCCCAGGGGCCGGGGAGCTGTTTTTT. Translated, it gives CASSPPGAGELFF.

The genes are TRBV4-2 and TRBJ1-5; 8 bases match TRBD1. Trimming at V came to 4 bases and at J to 2 bases, leaving 4 bases not matched to a gene. This CDR3 region has 15 residues. In germline, CDR1 is LGHNA, CDR2 YNFKEQ. In DNA, the CDR3 is TGTGCCAGCAGCCTCGAGGACAGGGGCAATCAGCCCCAGCATTTT. Residues: CASSLEDRGNQPQHF.